This TCR beta chain emerged from a study of shared clonotypes between healthy human individuals. Turning to the study itself: CD8 memory received one plate per donor, CD8 naive two, CD4 memory three and CD4 naive three.

Trimming stripped 0 bases from V and 6 bases from J, with 14 bases between. The CDR3 is 16 residues long. The germline V gene has CDR1 MNHEY and CDR2 SVGAGI. In the original workflow: From ImmunoSEQ came sequences covering only the junction and carrying no quality scores, so filtering differed. Generated by immunoSEQ multiplex PCR, the TCRdb table keeps only in-frame clones and is missing some. Clone size and V and J calls were adopted from that table, with D and trimming inferred from the DNA. This sample yields around 2.5 million clones, of which 93% are seen a single time; approximately 0.36% belongs to the top ten.

The material sequenced was naive CD4+ T cells from PBMCs. The sample's subset: CD45RA+ positively selected. This receptor was obtained from a young man in good health. Some clones in this sample may be carry-over from other donors' samples. The rearrangement joins TRBV6-5 to TRBJ2-2, with a tentative D call TRBD2 (6 bases). DNA of the CDR3: TGTGCCAGCAGTTACTCATGGGGGAGGAAGGCCGGGGAGCTGTTTTTT. Protein product: CASSYSWGRKAGELFF.